The 17 T cell receptor beta chains given below trace back to one sample, sequenced in a study of cytomegalovirus exposure and HLA in healthy donors. Assay used: immunoSEQ multiplex PCR; TCRdb lists only in-frame clones, some missing. The sample lists about 130,000 clones, roughly 89% occurring once. Sequencing was performed on PBMCs. These receptor sequences come from a woman aged 18-30 years in good health and CMV-seronegative.

The V gene is TRBV6-1, the J gene TRBJ2-7; TRBD1 is a possible D gene (5 bases). This CDR3 is 14 amino acids long. CDR1 and CDR2 (germline): MNHNS, SASEGT. Trimming left V 8 bases short and J 4 bases short, with 18 bases between. CDR3 in DNA: TGTGCCAGCGGGGTCACCGGCAGGGTGTACGAGCAGTACTTC. Protein product: CASGVTGRVYEQYF.

The sample holds one count of this clone. V usage is TRBV20-1 and J usage is TRBJ1-1, with D unclear. The V and J ends lost 6 bases and 1 base respectively, with 6 bases between them. The CDR3 runs to 11 residues. CDR1 is DFQATT and CDR2 is SNEGSKA in the germline V gene (reference sequence). Here the CDR3 reads CSAPSNTEAFF. The DNA for the CDR3 is TGCAGTGCCCCGTCGAACACTGAAGCTTTCTTT.

The gene calls are TRBV5-1 and TRBJ1-4; D possibly corresponds to TRBD1 (5 bases). Germline loops: CDR1 SGHRS, CDR2 YFSETQ. This CDR3 has 18 amino acids. The V end lost 0 bases, the J end lost 2 bases, and 17 bases lay between the germline ends. DNA of the CDR3: TGCGCCAGCAGCTTGGGAATTGGTGGGGCAGGGACTAATGAAAAACTGTTTTTT. This encodes CASSLGIGGAGTNEKLFF.

This chain joins TRBV5-8 and TRBJ2-3; the match to TRBD2 covers 7 bases. The CDR3 contains 16 residues. The germline V gene encodes CDR1 SGHTS and CDR2 YDEGEE. V lost 5 bases to trimming and J lost 1 base; unmatched junction nucleotides: 10. CDR3 protein: CASRPRGVQGTDTQYF. DNA for the CDR3: TGTGCCAGCAGGCCTCGGGGGGTCCAGGGCACAGATACGCAGTATTTT.

The V gene is TRBV4-1, the J gene TRBJ2-1; 8 bases align to TRBD1. The CDR3 length is 18 residues. With 6 bases clipped from V and 2 bases from J, the junction kept 15 bases outside the gene matches. Per the germline V gene, CDR1 is MGHRA and CDR2 is YSYEKL. This chain's CDR3 is CASSSIRPGTGAYNEQFF. The DNA for the CDR3 is TGCGCCAGCAGTTCGATAAGACCCGGGACAGGCGCCTACAATGAGCAGTTCTTC.

V usage is TRBV7-6 and J usage is TRBJ2-1; 12 bases line up with TRBD2. V lost 5 bases and J lost 8; bases outside the gene matches: 7. From germline, CDR1 is SGHVS and CDR2 FNYEAQ. The CDR3 spans 15 residues. CDR3 nucleotides: TGTGCCAGCAGCCCCACGGGACTAGCGGGTCATGAGCAGTTCTTC. Translating it yields CASSPTGLAGHEQFF. The full variable domain, its missing parts supplied by reference TRBV7-6 and TRBJ2-1, is GAGVSQSPRYKVTKRGQDVALRCDPISGHVSLYWYRQALGQGPEFLTYFNYEAQQDKSGLPNDRFSAERPEGSISTLTIQRTEQRDSAMYRCASSPTGLAGHEQFFGPGTRLTVL.

The V and J genes are TRBV27 and TRBJ1-1; D remains ambiguous. Trimming took off 0 bases at V and 3 bases at J, with 20 bases between the two ends. There are 18 residues in the CDR3. The germline gives CDR1 MNHEY, CDR2 SMNVEV (reference sequence). The CDR3 DNA is TGTGCCAGCAGTTTATCGCTACCAATTGGCCCAGCGGACACTGAAGCTTTCTTT. Translation gives CASSLSLPIGPADTEAFF.

This clone was detected a few times. This sequence joins TRBV19 and TRBJ1-2; D not resolved. Trimming stripped 3 bases from V and 8 bases from J, with 13 bases between. There are 13 residues in the CDR3. The germline CDR1 and CDR2 sequences are LNHDA and SQIVND (reference sequence). The CDR3 sequence is CASSITEVGGYTF. Here the CDR3 DNA reads TGTGCCAGTAGTATTACAGAAGTGGGCGGCTACACCTTC.

The rearrangement uses TRBV12-5 and TRBJ2-1; D may be TRBD2 (6 bases). Germline V gene sequence: CDR1 LGHNT, CDR2 FRNRAP. The CDR3 is 15 residues long. V shed 6 bases and J shed 0 bases, with 12 bases lying between them. The CDR3 DNA reads TGTGCTAGTGGCCCTGGACTAAGCTCCTACAATGAGCAGTTCTTC. This encodes CASGPGLSSYNEQFF.

The chain uses TRBV9 and TRBJ2-1; 7 nucleotides line up with TRBD2. With V trimmed by 3 bases and J by 3 bases, 6 bases remained unmatched. Germline-derived CDR1 and CDR2 are SGDLS and YYNGEE. The CDR3 totals 15 residues. DNA of the CDR3: TGTGCCAGCAGCGCGGGGACTACCCTCTACAATGAGCAGTTCTTC. Its protein is CASSAGTTLYNEQFF.

The chain is built from TRBV6-5 and TRBJ1-1; D is ambiguous. The CDR3 extends over 15 amino acids. Trimming stripped 0 bases from V and 4 bases from J, with 12 bases between. The V gene's germline CDR1 is MNHEY and CDR2 SVGAGI. CDR3 in DNA: TGTGCCAGCAGTTACTCGCGAGGGATCAGCACTGAAGCTTTCTTT. Protein: CASSYSRGISTEAFF.

The J gene is TRBJ2-2, the V gene TRBV9; D not resolved. The germline V gene has CDR1 SGDLS and CDR2 YYNGEE. V gave up 4 bases and J gave up 0 bases, with 4 bases separating them. CDR3 length: 13 residues. The CDR3 loop reads CASSRTNTGELFF. The DNA of the CDR3 is TGTGCCAGCAGCCGTACGAACACCGGGGAGCTGTTTTTT.

The J gene is TRBJ1-1, the V gene TRBV7-9; 7 bases are a match to TRBD1. Germline V lookup: CDR1 SEHNR, CDR2 FQNEAQ (reference sequence). With V trimmed by 5 bases and J by 1 base, 4 bases remained unmatched. The CDR3 is 14 amino acids. In DNA, the CDR3 is TGTGCCAGCAGCCCGACAGGGTGGAACACTGAAGCTTTCTTT. This codes for CASSPTGWNTEAFF.

The chain joins TRBV2 to TRBJ2-7, with D hard to call. The germline V gene has CDR1 SNHLY and CDR2 FYNNEI. Trimming removed 10 bases at V and 6 bases at J, with 19 bases between. The CDR3 loop spans 13 amino acids. The CDR3: CATAIFERGEQYF. For the CDR3, the DNA is TGTGCCACCGCCATATTTGAACGAGGCGAGCAGTACTTC.

The chain employs TRBV4-2 and TRBJ2-7; 9 positions agree with TRBD2. Per the germline V gene, CDR1 is LGHNA and CDR2 is YNFKEQ. The CDR3 covers 16 residues. The trim removed 3 bases at V and 3 bases at J, leaving 9 bases unmatched. The CDR3, as DNA: TGTGCCAGCAGCCACGATAGCGGGGGACACTTCTACGAGCAGTACTTC. Translating it yields CASSHDSGGHFYEQYF.

The chain combines TRBV2 with TRBJ1-5; D call uncertain. This CDR3 spans 14 amino acids. CDR1 and CDR2 from the germline V gene are SNHLY and FYNNEI. The V and J ends lost 8 bases and 4 bases respectively, with 15 bases between them. CDR3 sequence reads: CASSSIQTNQPQHF. CDR3 DNA sequence: TGTGCCAGCTCGTCGATACAGACAAATCAGCCCCAGCATTTT.

The chain is built from TRBV4-1 and TRBJ1-5, with 7 bases aligning to TRBD1. This CDR3 comprises 16 residues. Germline V gives CDR1 MGHRA, CDR2 YSYEKL. The trim removed 7 bases at V and 7 bases at J, leaving 16 bases unmatched. CDR3 sequence: CASTDKQGKAPQPQHF. In DNA, the CDR3 is TGCGCCAGCACAGATAAACAGGGGAAGGCCCCCCAGCCCCAGCATTTT.